The 17 T cell receptor beta chains below all came from one sample that was sequenced in a study of blood T cell repertoires in COVID-19. Here immunoSEQ multiplex PCR was the method, and the copy in TCRdb shows in-frame clones only, minus some. The repertoire consists of under 40,000 clones, with around 86% occurring once and the leading ten covering over 11%. Sequenced: peripheral blood. Receptors were obtained from a man aged 55 to 70 with active COVID-19.

The chain links TRBV7-6 to TRBJ2-3, with 7 bases fitting TRBD2. The CDR3 spans 15 residues. The germline CDR1 and CDR2 sequences are SGHVS and FNYEAQ. The V gene end was trimmed by 4 bases and the J gene end by 2 bases; junction bases not matched to a gene: 6. For the CDR3, the DNA is TGTGCCAGCAGCTCGGAAGCGGGGCTCACAGATACGCAGTATTTT. The encoded protein is CASSSEAGLTDTQYF.

In this sample, this clone turned up a few times. The genes are TRBV7-8 and TRBJ1-2; no clear D. The V end was cut by 0 bases, the J end by 4 bases, with 12 bases between. The CDR3 has 15 amino acids. Per germline, CDR1 SGHVS and CDR2 FQNEAQ. CDR3 DNA sequence: TGTGCCAGCAGCTTAGCGCTTTCACACCTCTATGGCTACACCTTC. This gives the protein CASSLALSHLYGYTF.

A single count supports this clone. This rearrangement joins TRBV5-6 to TRBJ2-7; 8 nucleotides match TRBD2. From germline, CDR1 is SGHDT and CDR2 YYEEEE. V lost 0 bases to trimming and J lost 5 bases; unmatched junction nucleotides: 10. The CDR3 runs to 16 residues. In DNA form, the CDR3 reads TGTGCCAGCAGCTTGGCGGGAGGGCCCCTAAACGACGAGCAGTACTTC. This encodes CASSLAGGPLNDEQYF. The whole variable domain, remainder taken from reference TRBV5-6 and TRBJ2-7, is DAGVTQSPTHLIKTRGQQVTLRCSPKSGHDTVSWYQQALGQGPQFIFQYYEEEERQRGNFPDRFSGHQFPNYSSELNVNALLLGDSALYLCASSLAGGPLNDEQYFGPGTRLTVT.

The V call is TRBV18, the J call TRBJ2-7, with D possibly being TRBD1 (6 bases). Germline-derived CDR1 and CDR2 are KGHSH and LQKENI. The CDR3 spans 14 residues. The germline V and J ends were trimmed by 1 base and 5 bases, with 12 bases remaining between them. In DNA form, the CDR3 reads TGTGCCAGCTCACCACGGGGCAGGGGCCACGAGCAGTACTTC. Amino acids: CASSPRGRGHEQYF.

This chain uses TRBV10-3 with TRBJ2-1; D may be TRBD1 (5 bases). CDR1 and CDR2 (germline): ENHRY, SYGVKD. V shed 1 base and J shed 12 bases, with 13 bases lying between them. The CDR3 has 13 amino acids. DNA for the CDR3: TGTGCCATCAGTGAGTTACAGGCGGCCGGGCAGTTCTTC. Protein: CAISELQAAGQFF.

The rearrangement joins TRBV18 to TRBJ2-7, with D tentatively TRBD1 (6 bases). This CDR3 contains 12 residues. Germline V lookup: CDR1 KGHSH, CDR2 LQKENI. Trimming cost V 3 bases and J 5 bases, with 8 bases left between them. CDR3 sequence reads: CASSPRDNEQYF. CDR3 coding DNA: TGTGCCAGCTCACCCCGGGACAACGAGCAGTACTTC.

As regards this clone: Different DNA sequences within this sample yield the same CDR3. V and J are TRBV12-5 and TRBJ2-3; TRBD2 matches at 12 bases. Germline V gene lookup returns CDR1 LGHNT and CDR2 FRNRAP. The CDR3 loop spans 15 amino acids. Losses at the gene ends were 6 bases for V and 3 bases for J; bases not matched to a gene: 4. CDR3 nucleotide sequence: TGTGCTAGTGGCCTCGGACTAGCGGGGACAGATACGCAGTATTTT. Translating it yields CASGLGLAGTDTQYF. Variable domain in full (rest from reference TRBV12-5 and TRBJ2-3): DARVTQTPRHKVTEMGQEVTMRCQPILGHNTVFWYRQTMMQGLELLAYFRNRAPLDDSGMPKDRFSAEMPDATLATLKIQPSEPRDSAVYFCASGLGLAGTDTQYFGPGTRLTVL.

DNA of the CDR3: TGCAGCGCCTCGTCCAGGGGGTTGGACACCGGGGAGCTGTTTTTT. Encoded protein: CSASSRGLDTGELFF. This chain joins TRBV29-1 and TRBJ2-2; 7 nucleotides align to TRBD1. The V and J ends lost 7 bases and 3 bases, in that order; junction bases with no gene match: 11. The CDR3 extends over 15 amino acids. CDR1 and CDR2 (germline): SQVTM, ANQGSEA.

V gene TRBV2 combines with J gene TRBJ2-1; D gene uncertain. This CDR3 comprises 13 residues. Germline CDR1 is SNHLY and CDR2 is FYNNEI. Trimming left V 1 base short and J 7 bases short, with 8 bases between. The CDR3 region is CASSEVNPNEQFF. The CDR3 DNA sequence: TGTGCCAGCAGTGAAGTAAATCCTAATGAGCAGTTCTTC.

CDR3 loop: CASSLSSGVGETQYF. The CDR3 nucleotides read TGCGCCAGCAGCTTGAGTAGCGGGGTGGGAGAGACCCAGTACTTC. V gene TRBV5-1 combines with J gene TRBJ2-5, with 8 bases lining up with TRBD2. With V trimmed by 1 base and J by 4 bases, 6 bases remained unmatched. Germline-derived CDR1 and CDR2 are SGHRS and YFSETQ. The CDR3 length is 15 residues.

This chain joins TRBV2 and TRBJ1-1; 10 nucleotides line up with TRBD1. V was clipped by 6 bases and J by 11 bases; unmatched bases: 12. From germline, CDR1 is SNHLY and CDR2 FYNNEI. CDR3 length: 14 amino acids. CDR3 loop: CASSLPGQGRDAFF. CDR3 sequence (DNA): TGTGCCAGCAGCTTACCGGGACAGGGGCGAGATGCTTTCTTT.

V is TRBV9 and J is TRBJ2-2; TRBD1 might be the D (6 bases). Looked up from germline, CDR1 is SGDLS and CDR2 is YYNGEE. The CDR3 has 15 residues. V lost 4 bases to trimming and J lost 0 bases, with 10 bases between them. The CDR3 reads CASSLRTANTGELFF. CDR3 nucleotides: TGTGCCAGCAGCCTACGGACAGCGAACACCGGGGAGCTGTTTTTT.

This sequence joins TRBV3-1 (or the pseudogene TRBV3-2) and TRBJ2-6; TRBD1 matches 9 bases. The germline V gene encodes CDR1 LGHDT and CDR2 YNNKEL (reference sequence). The V gene end was trimmed by 6 bases and the J gene end by 3 bases; junction bases not matched to a gene: 6. The CDR3 contains 16 residues. The CDR3 nucleotides are TGTGCCAGCAGTAGGGACAGGGCGCGTGGGGCCAACGTCCTGACTTTC. Translated: CASSRDRARGANVLTF.

The table lists this clone with a count of one. V and J are TRBV3-1 (or the pseudogene TRBV3-2) and TRBJ2-1; 8 bases are shared with TRBD1. The length of the CDR3 is 11 residues. Germline trimming cut 2 bases from V and 14 bases from J; bases unmatched to any gene: 2. The germline gives CDR1 LGHDT, CDR2 YNNKEL (reference sequence). CDR3 loop: CASSQRQGKFF. In nucleotides, the CDR3 is TGTGCCAGCAGCCAACGACAGGGGAAGTTCTTC.

This chain joins TRBV5-6 and TRBJ2-1; 8 bases are shared with TRBD2. CDR1 SGHDT and CDR2 YYEEEE come from the germline V gene. With 5 bases clipped from V and 4 bases from J, the junction kept 11 bases outside the gene matches. CDR3 length: 16 residues. The CDR3: CASSKSGSGEYNEQFF. The CDR3 bases are TGTGCCAGCAGTAAAAGCGGGAGTGGGGAATACAATGAGCAGTTCTTC.

The chain carries TRBV4-1 and TRBJ2-2; weak D call: TRBD1 (6 bases). Germline V gives CDR1 MGHRA, CDR2 YSYEKL. V lost 0 bases, J lost 6 bases, and 8 bases lay in between. The CDR3 consists of 14 residues. The CDR3 DNA reads TGCGCCAGCAGCCAAGAGGGGGCAGCCGGGGAGCTGTTTTTT. Protein sequence: CASSQEGAAGELFF.

This chain uses TRBV5-4 with TRBJ2-1; TRBD2 matches 13 bases. Germline V CDR1 and CDR2: SGHNT, YYREEE (reference sequence). The CDR3 extends over 16 amino acids. The trim removed 4 bases at V and 9 bases at J, leaving 10 bases unmatched. The CDR3 region is CASSVPGLAGLGEQFF. As DNA, the CDR3 is TGTGCCAGCAGCGTACCGGGACTAGCGGGATTAGGTGAGCAGTTCTTC.